This passage covers 27 T cell receptor beta chains from one sample sequenced in a study of PD-1 blockade in mismatch repair-deficient tumors. The data were produced by immunoSEQ multiplex PCR, yet TCRdb's version contains in-frame clones alone and is incomplete. The repertoire holds 95,000 to 150,000 clones, with approximately 86% as singletons. The source material was peripheral blood, sampled 44 weeks after starting pembrolizumab. The receptors stem from an adult with mismatch repair-deficient cancer.

V gene TRBV7-6 combines with J gene TRBJ2-1; D uncertain. Germline V CDR1 and CDR2: SGHVS, FNYEAQ. The CDR3 consists of 13 residues. V shed 0 bases and J shed 4 bases, with 4 bases lying between them. As DNA, the CDR3 is TGTGCCAGCAGCTTAGCAGAGTACAATGAGCAGTTCTTC. Translated: CASSLAEYNEQFF.

Worth noting for this clone: Other DNA sequences of this sample code for an identical CDR3. This rearrangement joins TRBV30 to TRBJ2-3; D call uncertain. Germline lookup yields CDR1 GTSNPN and CDR2 SVGIG (reference sequence). Trimming took off 0 bases at V and 1 base at J, with 5 bases between the two ends. The CDR3 is 13 residues long. For the CDR3, the DNA is TGTGCCTGGAGTGTAGGAGGCACAGATACGCAGTATTTT. Its translation: CAWSVGGTDTQYF.

The genes are TRBV10-3 and TRBJ2-1; D gene uncertain. The V end was cut by 3 bases, the J end by 0 bases, with 15 bases between. Germline CDR1 ENHRY, CDR2 SYGVKD. This CDR3 contains 17 residues. The DNA of the CDR3 is TGTGCCATCAGTGAAGGAAGTGACGGCAGCTCCTACAATGAGCAGTTCTTC. Translation: CAISEGSDGSSYNEQFF.

CDR3 region: CAWSVTGGPTDTQYF. The CDR3, as DNA: TGTGCCTGGAGTGTAACGGGAGGGCCGACAGATACGCAGTATTTT. This chain joins TRBV30 and TRBJ2-3, with 8 bases identical to TRBD2. The CDR3 loop spans 15 amino acids. The germline V gene encodes CDR1 GTSNPN and CDR2 SVGIG (reference sequence). V trimming: 0 bases; J trimming: 3 bases; junction bases outside the gene matches: 5.

The CDR3 is CASSYSRSTTKQYF. The CDR3 bases are TGTGCCAGCAGTTACTCTAGGTCTACTACGAAGCAGTACTTC. The chain combines TRBV6-5 with TRBJ2-7; D is uncertain. Trimming cost V 0 bases and J 8 bases, with 14 bases left between them. CDR3 size: 14 residues. Germline assignment: CDR1 MNHEY and CDR2 SVGAGI.

This chain uses TRBV5-4 with TRBJ2-7; 8 bases fit TRBD2. The CDR3 totals 14 residues. The germline V gene has CDR1 SGHNT and CDR2 YYREEE (reference sequence). The ends lost 3 bases at V and 2 bases at J; junction bases unmatched: 4. DNA of the CDR3: TGTGCCAGCAGCTCGGGAGGGTCGGCCTACGAGCAGTACTTC. Protein sequence: CASSSGGSAYEQYF.

In its sample, this clone was seen once. The rearrangement links TRBV10-3 to TRBJ2-5; a weak D match, TRBD1 (7 bases). The V end was cut by 2 bases, the J end by 1 base, with 11 bases between. The germline CDR1 and CDR2 sequences are ENHRY and SYGVKD. The CDR3 has 15 residues. This CDR3 reads CAISEGRDSQETQYF. DNA for the CDR3: TGTGCCATCAGTGAGGGGCGGGACAGCCAAGAGACCCAGTACTTC.

This chain joins TRBV5-1 and TRBJ1-2; D is possibly TRBD1 (5 bases). Trimming left V 0 bases short and J 4 bases short, with 16 bases between. Germline V CDR1 and CDR2: SGHRS, YFSETQ. The CDR3 loop spans 16 amino acids. CDR3 sequence reads: CASSLGLPGKVYGYTF. CDR3 DNA: TGCGCCAGCAGCTTGGGCCTACCAGGGAAGGTCTATGGCTACACCTTC.

This clone was found once. V is TRBV5-1 and J is TRBJ2-2, with unresolved D. The V gene lost 2 bases and the J gene lost 5 bases, with 16 bases spanning the gap. Germline CDR1 SGHRS, CDR2 YFSETQ. This CDR3 has 16 residues. Written as DNA, the CDR3 is TGCGCCAGCAGCTTTAGCAGCCTCATGGGTACCGGGGAGCTGTTTTTT. It codes for CASSFSSLMGTGELFF.

The rearrangement joins TRBV15 to TRBJ2-5; weak D call: TRBD1 (6 bases). This CDR3 spans 16 amino acids. The V gene's germline CDR1 is LNHNV and CDR2 YYDKDF (reference sequence). V shed 3 bases and J shed 5 bases, with 19 bases lying between them. CDR3 nucleotide sequence: TGTGCCACCAGCAGCCCGGCCCAGGGGTACAGGGAGACCCAGTACTTC. It codes for CATSSPAQGYRETQYF.

The gene calls are TRBV7-8 and TRBJ2-7; TRBD1 agrees at 9 bases. In germline, CDR1 is SGHVS, CDR2 FQNEAQ. CDR3 length equals 14 residues. The V and J ends lost 4 bases and 3 bases, in that order; junction bases with no gene match: 4. The CDR3 sequence is CASSSMTGGYEQYF. The CDR3 bases are TGTGCCAGCAGCTCAATGACAGGGGGCTACGAGCAGTACTTC.

The CDR3: CASSGGQGANYGYTF. CDR3 bases: TGTGCCAGCAGCGGCGGACAGGGGGCTAACTATGGCTACACCTTC. The chain employs TRBV9 and TRBJ1-2; 10 positions match TRBD1. Germline V CDR1 and CDR2: SGDLS, YYNGEE. The CDR3 length is 15 residues. V dropped 3 bases and J dropped 0; count of bases not matched to a gene: 2.

V is TRBV7-9 and J is TRBJ2-1, with 9 nucleotides matching TRBD2. The junction had 10 bases not matched to a gene; V was cut back by 3 bases and J by 7 bases. The CDR3 runs to 16 residues. CDR1 is SEHNR, CDR2 FQNEAQ, per germline (reference sequence). CDR3 nucleotide sequence: TGTGCCAGCAGCTTTCTCGCGGGAGGGCCATGGAATGAGCAGTTCTTC. Residues: CASSFLAGGPWNEQFF.

V is TRBV7-2 and J is TRBJ1-3, with D uncertain. Between the trimmed V and J ends, which lost 2 bases and 1 base, there was a span of 6 bases. Germline CDR1 SGHTA, CDR2 FQGNSA. There are 14 residues in the CDR3. DNA of the CDR3: TGTGCCAGCAGCTTAATCCTTTCTGGAAACACCATATATTTT. It is translated as CASSLILSGNTIYF.

V and J are TRBV10-3 and TRBJ2-7, with a weak D call TRBD1 (5 bases). The V end lost 0 bases, the J end lost 4 bases, and 16 bases lay between the germline ends. Germline-derived CDR1 and CDR2 are ENHRY and SYGVKD. CDR3 size: 16 residues. The CDR3: CAISESWAGYRYEQYF. Written as DNA, the CDR3 is TGTGCCATCAGTGAGTCATGGGCAGGGTATAGATACGAGCAGTACTTC.

V is TRBV5-1 and J is TRBJ2-7; tentative D call: TRBD1 (5 bases). V lost 5 bases, J lost 3 bases, and 12 bases lay in between. This CDR3 contains 13 residues. CDR1 and CDR2 from the germline V gene are SGHRS and YFSETQ. For the CDR3, the DNA is TGCGCCAGCAGACCCGACAGTTACTACGAGCAGTACTTC. Protein product: CASRPDSYYEQYF.

This clone occurred a few times. V is TRBV2 and J is TRBJ2-7, with 10 bases that match TRBD2. Germline V CDR1 and CDR2: SNHLY, FYNNEI. Unmatched junction bases numbered 3, after V lost 10 bases and J lost 6 bases. There are 11 residues in the CDR3. CDR3 amino acids: CATGLAVEQYF. In DNA, the CDR3 is TGTGCCACAGGACTAGCGGTCGAGCAGTACTTC.

The chain joins TRBV14 to TRBJ2-1; unclear D gene. V was trimmed by 1 base and J by 6 bases, leaving 7 bases between them. This CDR3 has 13 residues. Germline CDR1 and CDR2: SGHDN and FVKESK. The CDR3 sequence: CASSQVFPNEQFF. Written as DNA, the CDR3 is TGTGCCAGCAGCCAAGTCTTCCCCAATGAGCAGTTCTTC.

This chain joins TRBV7-9 and TRBJ2-2, with D possibly TRBD1 on 5 matching bases. The CDR3 is made up of 14 amino acids. Between the trimmed V and J ends, which lost 2 bases and 6 bases, there was a span of 10 bases. Germline CDR1 and CDR2: SEHNR and FQNEAQ (reference sequence). This chain's CDR3 is CASSLQGYAGELFF. As DNA, the CDR3 is TGTGCCAGCAGCTTACAGGGTTATGCCGGGGAGCTGTTTTTT.

The chain has TRBV30 and TRBJ2-1; D is unresolved. V lost 8 bases and J lost 3, with 20 bases in between. Germline CDR1 reads GTSNPN; CDR2 reads SVGIG (reference sequence). The CDR3 consists of 15 residues. This CDR3 reads CARANGVGIYNEQFF. CDR3 sequence (DNA): TGTGCCCGTGCAAATGGCGTTGGAATCTACAATGAGCAGTTCTTC.

V is TRBV28 and J is TRBJ2-7; D is uncertain. This CDR3 is 14 amino acids long. The V and J ends lost 6 bases and 2 bases respectively, with 14 bases between them. CDR1 MDHEN and CDR2 SYDVKM come from the germline V gene. The CDR3 sequence: CASSYRASPYEQYF. The CDR3 nucleotides are TGTGCCAGCAGCTACCGGGCCTCACCCTACGAGCAGTACTTC.

The rearrangement uses TRBV29-1 and TRBJ2-1; D is perhaps TRBD2 (5 bases). V shed 7 bases and J shed 10 bases, with 20 bases lying between them. The CDR3 spans 13 residues. CDR1 and CDR2 (germline): SQVTM, ANQGSEA. The CDR3 nucleotides are TGCAGCGCCGAAGGTTCGCGGGTGGTCGAGCAGTTCTTC. Amino acid sequence: CSAEGSRVVEQFF.

This chain joins TRBV10-3 and TRBJ2-3; D remains unclear. The germline V gene encodes CDR1 ENHRY and CDR2 SYGVKD. CDR3 length: 15 residues. Trimming took off 0 bases at V and 2 bases at J, with 9 bases between the two ends. The CDR3 DNA follows: TGTGCCATCAGTGAGTCGCGTGGGGTCACAGATACGCAGTATTTT. This codes for CAISESRGVTDTQYF.

The rearrangement joins TRBV5-1 to TRBJ2-7; 7 positions agree with TRBD1. The CDR3 is 16 residues long. V lost 0 bases and J lost 1; bases outside the gene matches: 7. Germline V gene sequence: CDR1 SGHRS, CDR2 YFSETQ. For the CDR3, the DNA is TGCGCCAGCAGCTTGGTCTATCCGGACAGGTCCTACGAGCAGTACTTC. It translates to CASSLVYPDRSYEQYF.

V gene TRBV19 combines with J gene TRBJ2-5; 11 positions match TRBD2. Germline V gene data show CDR1 as LNHDA and CDR2 as SQIVND (reference sequence). After removal of 5 bases from V and 7 bases from J, the junction contained 6 bases not matched to a gene. This CDR3 is built from 14 residues. This chain's CDR3 is CASSLRLAGGTQYF. CDR3 nucleotides: TGTGCCAGTAGTTTGAGGCTAGCGGGAGGGACCCAGTACTTC. Filled out from reference TRBV19 and TRBJ2-5, the complete variable domain reads DGGITQSPKYLFRKEGQNVTLSCEQNLNHDAMYWYRQDPGQGLRLIYYSQIVNDFQKGDIAEGYSVSREKKESFPLTVTSAQKNPTAFYLCASSLRLAGGTQYFGPGTRLLVL.

This chain links TRBV27 with TRBJ2-1; no clear D. Germline V gene sequence: CDR1 MNHEY, CDR2 SMNVEV (reference sequence). The CDR3 length is 15 residues. The germline V and J ends were trimmed by 5 bases and 0 bases, with 11 bases remaining between them. DNA of the CDR3: TGTGCCAGCAGTCCTATCGCCGCCTCCTACAATGAGCAGTTCTTC. Encoded protein: CASSPIAASYNEQFF.

The chain recombines TRBV11-3 with TRBJ2-3; 7 positions match TRBD2. This CDR3 comprises 17 residues. The ends lost 0 bases at V and 3 bases at J; junction bases unmatched: 9. From germline, CDR1 is SGHNT and CDR2 YENEEA. Written as DNA, the CDR3 is TGTGCCAGCAGCTTAGATAGGTTCGGGAGGAATACAGATACGCAGTATTTT. It encodes CASSLDRFGRNTDTQYF.